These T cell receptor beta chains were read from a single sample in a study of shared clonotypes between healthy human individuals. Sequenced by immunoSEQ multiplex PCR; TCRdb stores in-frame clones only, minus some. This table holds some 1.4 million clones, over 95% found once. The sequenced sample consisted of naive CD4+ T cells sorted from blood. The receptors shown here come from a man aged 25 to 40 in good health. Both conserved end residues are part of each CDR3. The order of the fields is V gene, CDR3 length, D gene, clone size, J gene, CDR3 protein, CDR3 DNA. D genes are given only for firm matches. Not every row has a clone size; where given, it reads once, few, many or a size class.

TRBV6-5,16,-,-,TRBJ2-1,CASSYSSVDGRFVQFF,TGTGCCAGCAGTTACTCGTCCGTAGACGGCCGTTTTGTGCAGTTCTTC
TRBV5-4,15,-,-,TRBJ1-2,CASSLVGRNLYGYTF,TGTGCCAGCAGCTTGGTGGGCAGGAACCTCTATGGCTACACCTTC
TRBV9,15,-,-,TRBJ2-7,CASSGLAGSGYEQYF,TGTGCCAGCAGCGGGCTTGCGGGCAGCGGCTACGAGCAGTACTTC
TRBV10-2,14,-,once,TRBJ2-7,CASSVLPNVYEQYF,TGCGCCAGCAGTGTACTACCAAACGTCTACGAGCAGTACTTC
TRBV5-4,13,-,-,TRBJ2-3,CAINPVLTDTQYF,TGTGCCATCAACCCCGTCCTCACAGATACGCAGTATTTT
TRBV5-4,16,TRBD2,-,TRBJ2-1,CASSVTGTSVFNEQFF,TGTGCCAGCAGCGTGACCGGGACTAGCGTATTCAATGAGCAGTTCTTC
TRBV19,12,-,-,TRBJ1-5,CASSMSLQPQHF,TGTGCCAGTAGTATGTCTCTTCAGCCCCAGCATTTT
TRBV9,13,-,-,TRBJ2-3,CASSVLSTDTQYF,TGTGCCAGCAGCGTTCTTAGCACAGATACGCAGTATTTT
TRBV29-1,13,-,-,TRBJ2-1,CSVGTATYNEQFF,TGCAGCGTTGGGACTGCAACCTACAATGAGCAGTTCTTC
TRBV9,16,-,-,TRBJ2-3,CASSVSPDLGADTQYF,TGTGCCAGCAGCGTCAGCCCCGACCTGGGGGCAGATACGCAGTATTTT
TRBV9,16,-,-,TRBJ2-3,CASSVGPAVGTDTQYF,TGTGCCAGCAGCGTAGGCCCGGCGGTCGGAACAGATACGCAGTATTTT
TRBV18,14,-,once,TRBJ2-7,CASSPSGRECEQYF,TGTGCCAGCTCACCGTCCGGGCGGGAATGCGAGCAGTACTTC
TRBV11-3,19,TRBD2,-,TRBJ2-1,CASSLEQWGTSGRDNEQFF,TGTGCCAGCAGCTTAGAACAGTGGGGGACTAGCGGTAGGGACAATGAGCAGTTCTTC
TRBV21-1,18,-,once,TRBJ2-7,CASRKRGLIRGSSYEQYF,TGTGCCAGCAGAAAACGGGGATTGATTCGCGGGAGCTCCTACGAGCAGTACTTC
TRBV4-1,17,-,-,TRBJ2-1,CASSQVEGGGSYNEQFF,TGCGCCAGCAGCCAAGTCGAGGGGGGAGGGTCCTACAATGAGCAGTTCTTC
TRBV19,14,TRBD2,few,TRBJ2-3,CASSIGLATDTQYF,TGTGCCAGTAGTATAGGACTAGCCACAGATACGCAGTATTTT